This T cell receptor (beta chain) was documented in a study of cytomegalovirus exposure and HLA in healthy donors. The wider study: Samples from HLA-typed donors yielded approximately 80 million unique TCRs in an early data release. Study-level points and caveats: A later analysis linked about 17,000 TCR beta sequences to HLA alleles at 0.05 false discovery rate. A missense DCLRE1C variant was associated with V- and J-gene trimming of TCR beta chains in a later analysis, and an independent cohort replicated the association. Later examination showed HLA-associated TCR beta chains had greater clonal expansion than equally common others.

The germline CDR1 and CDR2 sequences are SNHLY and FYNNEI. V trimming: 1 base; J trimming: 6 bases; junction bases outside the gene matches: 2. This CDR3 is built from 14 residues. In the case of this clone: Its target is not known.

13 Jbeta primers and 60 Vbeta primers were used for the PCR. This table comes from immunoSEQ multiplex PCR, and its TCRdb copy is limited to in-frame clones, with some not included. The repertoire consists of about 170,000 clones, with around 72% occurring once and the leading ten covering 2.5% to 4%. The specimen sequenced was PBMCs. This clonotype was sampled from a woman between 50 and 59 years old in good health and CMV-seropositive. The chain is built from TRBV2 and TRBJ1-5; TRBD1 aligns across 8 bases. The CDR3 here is CASSEGQGIQPQHF. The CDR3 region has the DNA TGTGCCAGCAGTGAAGGACAGGGGATTCAGCCCCAGCATTTT.